This TCR beta chain is from a study of T cell responses to AZD1222 COVID-19 vaccine. Overall study results and limits: Vaccine-related CD4 TCRs covered spike, predominating at 160-218 and 743-854. Most donors were white British, females outnumbered males, and clonal diversity was possibly underestimated.

Data came from immunoSEQ multiplex PCR; TCRdb stores just in-frame clones and leaves some out. The profile shows about 200,000 clones, roughly nine tenths of them singletons. Germline V lookup: CDR1 SNHLY, CDR2 FYNNEI. The CDR3 has 10 amino acids. This clone has only a few counts. No antigen is known for it. Germline and junction disagree at one end, which may indicate a read error. This receptor was obtained from an adult who received the AZD1222 COVID-19 vaccine. The source material was peripheral blood, sampled 28 days after the second AZD1222 dose. This chain links TRBV2 with TRBJ2-7; 12 bases align to TRBD1. The CDR3 DNA reads as TGTGCCAGCAGGGGACAGGGGGCGCAATTC. Translated, it gives CASRGQGAQF.